One sample yielded the 20 T cell receptor beta chains listed below, sequenced in a study of cytomegalovirus exposure and HLA in healthy donors. The PCR contained 60 Vbeta and 13 Jbeta primers. Libraries were prepared by immunoSEQ multiplex PCR; TCRdb keeps only in-frame clonotypes and omits some of them. This sample carries over 70,000 clones, less than 80% of them seen once, and the ten largest clones take roughly 1.3%. Material for sequencing was PBMCs. These receptors were collected from a male donor in good health and CMV-seronegative.

The V call is TRBV7-2, the J call TRBJ1-1; the D is unclear. With 1 base removed from V and 1 base from J, the gap between germline ends came to 10 bases. Per germline, CDR1 SGHTA and CDR2 FQGNSA. The CDR3 length is 15 residues. This CDR3 reads CASSLVEGPNTEAFF. In DNA form, the CDR3 reads TGTGCCAGCAGCTTAGTAGAGGGCCCGAACACTGAAGCTTTCTTT. Full variable domain (outside the CDR3, taken from reference TRBV7-2 and TRBJ1-1): GAGVSQSPSNKVTEKGKDVELRCDPISGHTALYWYRQSLGQGLEFLIYFQGNSAPDKSGLPSDRFSAERTGGSVSTLTIQRTQQEDSAVYLCASSLVEGPNTEAFFGQGTRLTVV.

V is TRBV19 and J is TRBJ2-7, with D possibly matching TRBD2 (6 bases). CDR1 LNHDA and CDR2 SQIVND come from the germline V gene (reference sequence). V lost 6 bases to trimming and J lost 7 bases, with 16 bases between them. The CDR3 totals 13 residues. CDR3 in DNA: TGTGCCAGTAGAAACGGGGGTGCGGGGGAGCAGTACTTC. Its protein is CASRNGGAGEQYF.

The CDR3 protein is CASSFGGNPNYGYTF. As DNA, the CDR3 is TGTGCCAGCAGTTTCGGGGGAAACCCTAACTATGGCTACACCTTC. This chain uses TRBV27 with TRBJ1-2; the D gene is possibly TRBD1 (5 bases). This CDR3 comprises 15 residues. Trimming took off 3 bases at V and 0 bases at J, with 11 bases between the two ends. CDR1 MNHEY and CDR2 SMNVEV come from the germline V gene (reference sequence).

The V gene is TRBV7-2, the J gene TRBJ2-2, with a possible D match to TRBD2 (5 bases). Germline V gene sequence: CDR1 SGHTA, CDR2 FQGNSA. CDR3 length: 15 amino acids. Trimming shortened V by 2 bases and J by 7 bases, and 14 bases separated the two germline ends. This CDR3 reads CASSLSQLRGGELFF. In DNA form, the CDR3 reads TGTGCCAGCAGCTTAAGTCAACTCCGGGGCGGGGAGCTGTTTTTT. The complete variable domain, with remaining parts taken from reference TRBV7-2 and TRBJ2-2, reads GAGVSQSPSNKVTEKGKDVELRCDPISGHTALYWYRQSLGQGLEFLIYFQGNSAPDKSGLPSDRFSAERTGGSVSTLTIQRTQQEDSAVYLCASSLSQLRGGELFFGEGSRLTVL.

The table lists this clone with a few counts. This chain connects TRBV10-2 to TRBJ1-2, with a weak D call TRBD1 (6 bases). V gave up 6 bases and J gave up 6 bases, with 14 bases separating them. The CDR3 runs 13 residues. Per germline, CDR1 WSHSY and CDR2 SAAADI. This CDR3 is CASSSFRQDGYTF. The CDR3 bases are TGCGCCAGCAGCTCCTTCAGACAGGATGGCTACACCTTC.

J is TRBJ2-1 and V is TRBV5-5, with D possibly TRBD1 on 5 matching bases. V gave up 3 bases and J gave up 10 bases, with 11 bases separating them. CDR1 and CDR2 (germline): SGHKS, YYEKEE (reference sequence). This CDR3 spans 12 amino acids. The CDR3 sequence: CASSWGYDEQFF. The CDR3 nucleotides are TGTGCCAGCAGCTGGGGCTATGACGAGCAGTTCTTC.

This clone was seen only a few times. CDR3 nucleotide sequence: TGTGCCAGTCGGACAGGAGCCTACGAGCAGTACTTC. Protein: CASRTGAYEQYF. The V and J genes are TRBV6-1 and TRBJ2-7; 7 nucleotides line up with TRBD1. V lost 9 bases and J lost 2; bases outside the gene matches: 4. Germline loops: CDR1 MNHNS, CDR2 SASEGT. This CDR3 contains 12 residues.

Concerning this clone itself: Other nucleotide sequences from this sample produce the same CDR3. The genes are TRBV5-1 and TRBJ2-7; 8 nucleotides agree with TRBD1. The CDR3 contains 12 residues. Unmatched junction bases numbered 0, after V lost 2 bases and J lost 5 bases. Germline-derived CDR1 and CDR2 are SGHRS and YFSETQ. In nucleotides, the CDR3 is TGCGCCAGCAGCTTACAGGGGGACGAGCAGTACTTC. Protein sequence: CASSLQGDEQYF.

This sequence joins TRBV5-1 and TRBJ2-5, with 10 bases aligning to TRBD1. The CDR3 is 14 residues long. The V and J ends lost 6 bases and 11 bases, in that order; junction bases with no gene match: 13. Germline CDR1 is SGHRS and CDR2 is YFSETQ. The CDR3 nucleotides read TGCGCCAGCAATCTTCGGGCGGACAGGGGGGGTCAGTACTTC. Translation gives CASNLRADRGGQYF.

The chain employs TRBV4-1 and TRBJ1-5; D possibly corresponds to TRBD1 (5 bases). This CDR3 has 19 residues. Germline V CDR1 and CDR2: MGHRA, YSYEKL. V was clipped by 1 base and J by 2 bases, with 21 bases between them. The CDR3 sequence is CASSQGAGHLPSGNQPQHF. The DNA for the CDR3 is TGCGCCAGCAGCCAAGGGGCAGGACATCTACCTTCGGGCAATCAGCCCCAGCATTTT.

The chain joins TRBV30 to TRBJ1-1; D remains unclear. Deletions cut 0 bases from V and 4 bases from J, with 12 bases between. CDR1 is GTSNPN, CDR2 SVGIG, per germline (reference sequence). CDR3 length: 14 amino acids. CDR3 amino acids: CAWSVEDRSTEAFF. The CDR3 DNA sequence: TGTGCCTGGAGTGTGGAGGATCGAAGCACTGAAGCTTTCTTT.

The rearrangement links TRBV15 to TRBJ2-1; a possible D gene is TRBD1 (6 bases). Per the germline V gene, CDR1 is LNHNV and CDR2 is YYDKDF (reference sequence). Trimming removed 1 base at V and 6 bases at J, with 7 bases between. The CDR3 spans 13 residues. As DNA, the CDR3 is TGTGCCACCAGCAGAGCGGACAGCAATGAGCAGTTCTTC. Encoded protein: CATSRADSNEQFF. Filled out from reference TRBV15 and TRBJ2-1, the complete variable domain reads DAMVIQNPRYQVTQFGKPVTLSCSQTLNHNVMYWYQQKSSQAPKLLFHYYDKDFNNEADTPDNFQSRRPNTSFCFLDIRSPGLGDTAMYLCATSRADSNEQFFGPGTRLTVL.

The chain employs TRBV7-2 and TRBJ1-1, with 10 bases aligning to TRBD1. This CDR3 is built from 13 residues. The ends lost 6 bases at V and 4 bases at J; junction bases unmatched: 2. Germline values: CDR1 SGHTA, CDR2 FQGNSA. CDR3 nucleotide sequence: TGTGCCAGCAGGTGGACAGGGGGCACTGAAGCTTTCTTT. This codes for CASRWTGGTEAFF.

The chain recombines TRBV27 with TRBJ2-4; 12 bases fit TRBD2. Per the germline V gene, CDR1 is MNHEY and CDR2 is SMNVEV (reference sequence). The CDR3 is 14 residues long. The trim removed 6 bases at V and 12 bases at J, leaving 9 bases unmatched. Written as DNA, the CDR3 is TGTGCCAGCAGCTTGACTAGCGGGAGTCGTGATCAGTACTTC. Protein product: CASSLTSGSRDQYF.

V usage is TRBV7-9 and J usage is TRBJ1-4; the D gene is possibly TRBD1 (5 bases). Germline CDR1 SEHNR, CDR2 FQNEAQ (reference sequence). The length of the CDR3 is 16 residues. The V end was cut by 5 bases, the J end by 0 bases, with 13 bases between. This chain's CDR3 is CASSRRGLATNEKLFF. The CDR3 coding sequence is TGTGCCAGCAGCCGGCGGGGCCTCGCAACTAATGAAAAACTGTTTTTT.

The V call is TRBV19, the J call TRBJ1-1; 7 nucleotides line up with TRBD1. The CDR3 covers 15 residues. Germline CDR1 is LNHDA and CDR2 is SQIVND (reference sequence). V shed 4 bases and J 2 bases; nucleotides not matched to a gene: 7. CDR3 in amino acids: CASSSRQGVNTEAFF. The CDR3 coding sequence is TGTGCCAGTAGTAGTCGACAGGGAGTTAACACTGAAGCTTTCTTT.

The chain combines TRBV10-3 with TRBJ2-2; D may be TRBD2 (6 bases). V was clipped by 6 bases and J by 5 bases, with 16 bases between them. CDR3 length: 15 residues. Germline CDR1 and CDR2: ENHRY and SYGVKD. The CDR3 protein is CAISRGLSRTGELFF. The CDR3 DNA follows: TGTGCCATCAGCCGGGGACTGTCGAGGACCGGGGAGCTGTTTTTT.

V usage is TRBV28 and J usage is TRBJ1-1, with D perhaps TRBD1 (6 bases). The V gene's germline CDR1 is MDHEN and CDR2 SYDVKM. Trimming shortened V by 3 bases and J by 8 bases, and 13 bases separated the two germline ends. The CDR3 has 13 amino acids. CDR3 residues: CASSFRTVREAFF. DNA for the CDR3: TGTGCCAGCAGTTTCCGGACAGTTCGGGAAGCTTTCTTT.

The gene calls are TRBV28 and TRBJ2-7, with D perhaps matching TRBD2 (6 bases). Germline CDR1 reads MDHEN; CDR2 reads SYDVKM. With 3 bases removed from V and 2 bases from J, the gap between germline ends came to 11 bases. The CDR3 runs 14 residues. The CDR3 region is CASSLHSGTYEQYF. The CDR3 bases are TGTGCCAGCAGTTTGCATAGCGGAACCTACGAGCAGTACTTC.

The CDR3 DNA is TGTGCCAGCAGTGGACTTTTCAATGAGCAGTTCTTC. It encodes CASSGLFNEQFF. The chain uses TRBV2 and TRBJ2-1; no clear D. With 4 bases removed from V and 6 bases from J, the gap between germline ends came to 7 bases. Germline CDR1 SNHLY, CDR2 FYNNEI. The CDR3 contains 12 residues. The entire variable domain, with the rest obtained from reference TRBV2 and TRBJ2-1, is as follows: EPEVTQTPSHQVTQMGQEVILRCVPISNHLYFYWYRQILGQKVEFLVSFYNNEISEKSEIFDDQFSVERPDGSNFTLKIRSTKLEDSAMYFCASSGLFNEQFFGPGTRLTVL.